This T cell receptor beta chain emerged from a study of blood T cell repertoires in COVID-19. Background on the study: Samples representing acute and convalescent COVID-19 were sourced from the United States, Italy and Spain. The analysed material was cDNA or gDNA that came from T cells, B-cell-depleted T cells, or PBMCs.

Clinical history as reported by participants underpinned cohort assignment. Authors' analysis steps: Counts of nucleated cells, estimated from reference gene primer amplification, were obtained. Sequencing used immunoSEQ multiplex PCR; TCRdb keeps in-frame clones, though not all of them. The V and J calls and clone size were taken over from that table, and D and trimming were inferred from the DNA. The sample has 150,000 to 200,000 clones; 80% to 90% are singletons. This clonotype was sampled from a woman aged 40 to 50 with acute COVID-19. The sequencing sample was made of PBMCs or T cells enriched from blood (not recorded which).

Written as DNA, the CDR3 is TGTGCCAGCAGCTTAGCGGTGTGGGGGGGGCAGAATGAAAAACTGTTTTTT. Protein product: CASSLAVWGGQNEKLFF. V and J are TRBV7-6 and TRBJ1-4, with D possibly matching TRBD1 (6 bases). The V and J ends lost 0 bases and 5 bases respectively, with 16 bases between them. Germline CDR1 and CDR2: SGHVS and FNYEAQ. This CDR3 contains 17 residues. Based on the CDR3 plus reference TRBV7-6 and TRBJ1-4, the full variable domain is GAGVSQSPRYKVTKRGQDVALRCDPISGHVSLYWYRQALGQGPEFLTYFNYEAQQDKSGLPNDRFSAERPEGSISTLTIQRTEQRDSAMYRCASSLAVWGGQNEKLFFGSGTQLSVL.